A selection of T cell receptor beta chains follows, all from one sample in a study of CD4+ T cells in melanoma. Repertoires were generated with immunoSEQ multiplex PCR, while TCRdb's copy carries only in-frame clones and drops some. Of roughly 140,000 clones in the sample, 85% to 95% were seen once. These receptors originate from a human donor with melanoma. Both conserved end residues are part of each CDR3. Each record gives: V gene, J gene, D gene, CDR3 length, clone size, CDR3 protein, CDR3 DNA. D genes are given only for firm matches. Clone size, where shown, is once, few, many, or a class for clones that have expanded.

>TRBV7-2|TRBJ2-7|TRBD2|13|-
CASSLRLAYEQYF
TGTGCCAGCAGCTTAAGACTAGCGTATGAGCAGTACTTC
>TRBV25-1|TRBJ1-1|TRBD1|14|-
CASSDRQGPPEAFF
TGTGCCAGCAGTGACCGACAGGGGCCCCCTGAAGCTTTCTTT
>TRBV19|TRBJ2-1|-|15|-
CASSILRGASNEQFF
TGTGCCAGTAGTATCCTCCGGGGGGCCAGCAATGAGCAGTTCTTC
>TRBV5-1|TRBJ2-2|-|15|-
CASSPDYMGAGELFF
TGCGCCAGCAGCCCCGACTACATGGGAGCCGGGGAGCTGTTTTTT
>TRBV9|TRBJ2-1|TRBD2|14|-
CASGRRGDYNEQFF
TGTGCCAGCGGGAGGCGGGGGGACTACAATGAGCAGTTCTTC
>TRBV15|TRBJ2-3|TRBD2|16|-
CATSRDSSGGTDTQYF
TGTGCCACCAGCAGAGATAGCAGCGGGGGAACAGATACGCAGTATTTT
>TRBV28|TRBJ1-2|-|14|-
CASSSRGRAYGYTF
TGTGCCAGCAGTTCTCGGGGGAGGGCCTATGGCTACACCTTC
>TRBV4-1|TRBJ1-1|TRBD1|15|few
CASSSGTGRNTEAFF
TGCGCCAGCAGCTCCGGGACAGGGAGAAACACTGAAGCTTTCTTT
>TRBV6-5|TRBJ2-7|-|12|-
CASRSTTYEQYF
TGTGCCAGCCGTTCCACCACCTACGAGCAGTACTTC
>TRBV9|TRBJ2-3|-|14|-
CASSVAPGTDTQYF
TGTGCCAGCAGCGTAGCTCCGGGGACAGATACGCAGTATTTT
>TRBV29-1|TRBJ1-6|TRBD1|13|-
CSVADRDNSPLHF
TGCAGCGTTGCGGACAGGGATAATTCACCCCTCCACTTT
>TRBV5-1|TRBJ2-1|-|10|-
CATRDNEQFF
TGCGCCACCCGTGACAATGAGCAGTTCTTC
>TRBV14|TRBJ2-3|-|15|-
CASSPQTGSTDTQYF
TGTGCCAGCAGCCCGCAAACAGGGAGCACAGATACGCAGTATTTT
>TRBV19|TRBJ2-7|-|14|-
CASSMGWGAYEQYF
TGTGCCAGTAGTATGGGCTGGGGGGCCTACGAGCAGTACTTC
>TRBV6-4|TRBJ2-5|-|9|-
CAIEGLQYF
TGTGCCATCGAGGGACTTCAGTACTTC
>TRBV2|TRBJ2-1|-|15|-
CASGGGASSYNEQFF
TGTGCCAGCGGAGGTGGGGCGAGCTCCTACAATGAGCAGTTCTTC
>TRBV9|TRBJ2-5|TRBD2|14|-
CASSEYGGGETQYF
TGTGCCAGCAGCGAATACGGGGGAGGGGAGACCCAGTACTTC
>TRBV7-3|TRBJ2-2|-|14|-
CASSSYRDGGELFF
TGTGCCAGCAGCTCCTACAGGGACGGCGGGGAGCTGTTTTTT
>TRBV5-1|TRBJ2-5|-|13|-
CASSWRGQETQYF
TGCGCCAGCAGCTGGAGAGGCCAAGAGACCCAGTACTTC
>TRBV10-3|TRBJ1-1|-|15|-
CAISESWDKNTEAFF
TGTGCCATCAGTGAGTCCTGGGACAAGAACACTGAAGCTTTCTTT
>TRBV5-1|TRBJ1-6|TRBD1|16|-
CASSLAYGQDNSPLHF
TGCGCCAGCAGCTTGGCCTATGGACAGGATAATTCACCCCTCCACTTT
>TRBV2|TRBJ1-5|-|15|-
CASSESVWSNQPQHF
TGCGCCAGCAGTGAAAGTGTGTGGAGCAATCAGCCCCAGCATTTT
>TRBV5-1|TRBJ1-1|-|15|-
CASSLGNSGSTEAFF
TGCGCCAGCAGCTTGGGAAACAGTGGGTCAACTGAAGCTTTCTTT
>TRBV2|TRBJ2-3|TRBD2|14|-
CATTPGLAGDTQYF
TGTGCCACCACCCCGGGACTAGCTGGGGATACGCAGTATTTT
>TRBV30|TRBJ2-1|-|12|-
CAWSVQGSEQFF
TGTGCCTGGAGTGTCCAGGGAAGTGAGCAGTTCTTC
>TRBV7-9|TRBJ1-6|-|12|-
CASRVQDSPLHF
TGTGCCAGCAGGGTTCAGGATTCACCCCTCCACTTT
>TRBV6-5|TRBJ2-3|-|16|-
CASSYQAPPSTDTQYF
TGTGCCAGCAGTTACCAGGCGCCCCCTAGCACAGATACGCAGTATTTT
>TRBV7-8|TRBJ2-1|TRBD2|20|once
CASSPEAIILAGEVGDEQFF
TGTGCCAGCAGCCCGGAGGCAATAATACTAGCGGGGGAGGTTGGCGATGAGCAGTTCTTC
>TRBV10-3|TRBJ1-2|-|16|once
CAISRGGPTSPDGYTF
TGTGCCATCAGTCGGGGGGGGCCCACTTCGCCCGATGGCTACACCTTC
>TRBV5-1|TRBJ1-4|-|14|-
CASSLVGFGEKLFF
TGCGCCAGCAGCTTGGTTGGGTTTGGAGAAAAACTGTTTTTT
>TRBV14|TRBJ2-2|TRBD2|16|-
CASSHSGLAFLGELFF
TGTGCCAGCAGCCACTCGGGACTAGCGTTTCTCGGGGAGCTGTTTTTT
>TRBV29-1|TRBJ1-1|-|12|-
CSVVQGDTEAFF
TGCAGCGTTGTTCAGGGAGACACTGAAGCTTTCTTT
>TRBV7-3|TRBJ1-1|-|13|-
CASSLGTNTEAFF
TGTGCCAGCAGCTTAGGCACTAACACTGAAGCTTTCTTT
>TRBV30|TRBJ1-4|TRBD1|15|-
CACGQGIATNEKLFF
TGTGCCTGTGGACAGGGGATCGCAACTAATGAAAAACTGTTTTTT
>TRBV6-1|TRBJ1-3|TRBD1|13|-
CAGAGGTGNTIYF
TGTGCCGGTGCAGGGGGGACTGGAAACACCATATATTTT
>TRBV4-1|TRBJ1-3|-|18|-
CASSRGLGGAAGGNTIYF
TGCGCCAGCAGCCGCGGCTTGGGCGGGGCCGCCGGCGGAAACACCATATATTTT
>TRBV19|TRBJ1-1|-|17|-
CASSIGPKDSLNTEAFF
TGTGCCAGTAGTATAGGGCCAAAGGACAGCTTGAACACTGAAGCTTTCTTT
>TRBV7-9|TRBJ1-4|-|13|-
CASSPGRSEKLFF
TGTGCCAGCAGCCCCGGGAGATCTGAAAAACTGTTTTTT
>TRBV6-1|TRBJ2-1|TRBD1|13|-
CASSRTGVNEQFF
TGTGCCAGCAGCAGGACAGGGGTCAATGAGCAGTTCTTC
>TRBV7-3|TRBJ1-1|-|12|-
CASRGAGPEAFF
TGTGCCAGCAGGGGGGCTGGCCCCGAAGCTTTCTTT
>TRBV2|TRBJ1-3|-|14|-
CASRAGGAGNTIYF
TGTGCCTCCAGGGCGGGCGGCGCTGGAAACACCATATATTTT